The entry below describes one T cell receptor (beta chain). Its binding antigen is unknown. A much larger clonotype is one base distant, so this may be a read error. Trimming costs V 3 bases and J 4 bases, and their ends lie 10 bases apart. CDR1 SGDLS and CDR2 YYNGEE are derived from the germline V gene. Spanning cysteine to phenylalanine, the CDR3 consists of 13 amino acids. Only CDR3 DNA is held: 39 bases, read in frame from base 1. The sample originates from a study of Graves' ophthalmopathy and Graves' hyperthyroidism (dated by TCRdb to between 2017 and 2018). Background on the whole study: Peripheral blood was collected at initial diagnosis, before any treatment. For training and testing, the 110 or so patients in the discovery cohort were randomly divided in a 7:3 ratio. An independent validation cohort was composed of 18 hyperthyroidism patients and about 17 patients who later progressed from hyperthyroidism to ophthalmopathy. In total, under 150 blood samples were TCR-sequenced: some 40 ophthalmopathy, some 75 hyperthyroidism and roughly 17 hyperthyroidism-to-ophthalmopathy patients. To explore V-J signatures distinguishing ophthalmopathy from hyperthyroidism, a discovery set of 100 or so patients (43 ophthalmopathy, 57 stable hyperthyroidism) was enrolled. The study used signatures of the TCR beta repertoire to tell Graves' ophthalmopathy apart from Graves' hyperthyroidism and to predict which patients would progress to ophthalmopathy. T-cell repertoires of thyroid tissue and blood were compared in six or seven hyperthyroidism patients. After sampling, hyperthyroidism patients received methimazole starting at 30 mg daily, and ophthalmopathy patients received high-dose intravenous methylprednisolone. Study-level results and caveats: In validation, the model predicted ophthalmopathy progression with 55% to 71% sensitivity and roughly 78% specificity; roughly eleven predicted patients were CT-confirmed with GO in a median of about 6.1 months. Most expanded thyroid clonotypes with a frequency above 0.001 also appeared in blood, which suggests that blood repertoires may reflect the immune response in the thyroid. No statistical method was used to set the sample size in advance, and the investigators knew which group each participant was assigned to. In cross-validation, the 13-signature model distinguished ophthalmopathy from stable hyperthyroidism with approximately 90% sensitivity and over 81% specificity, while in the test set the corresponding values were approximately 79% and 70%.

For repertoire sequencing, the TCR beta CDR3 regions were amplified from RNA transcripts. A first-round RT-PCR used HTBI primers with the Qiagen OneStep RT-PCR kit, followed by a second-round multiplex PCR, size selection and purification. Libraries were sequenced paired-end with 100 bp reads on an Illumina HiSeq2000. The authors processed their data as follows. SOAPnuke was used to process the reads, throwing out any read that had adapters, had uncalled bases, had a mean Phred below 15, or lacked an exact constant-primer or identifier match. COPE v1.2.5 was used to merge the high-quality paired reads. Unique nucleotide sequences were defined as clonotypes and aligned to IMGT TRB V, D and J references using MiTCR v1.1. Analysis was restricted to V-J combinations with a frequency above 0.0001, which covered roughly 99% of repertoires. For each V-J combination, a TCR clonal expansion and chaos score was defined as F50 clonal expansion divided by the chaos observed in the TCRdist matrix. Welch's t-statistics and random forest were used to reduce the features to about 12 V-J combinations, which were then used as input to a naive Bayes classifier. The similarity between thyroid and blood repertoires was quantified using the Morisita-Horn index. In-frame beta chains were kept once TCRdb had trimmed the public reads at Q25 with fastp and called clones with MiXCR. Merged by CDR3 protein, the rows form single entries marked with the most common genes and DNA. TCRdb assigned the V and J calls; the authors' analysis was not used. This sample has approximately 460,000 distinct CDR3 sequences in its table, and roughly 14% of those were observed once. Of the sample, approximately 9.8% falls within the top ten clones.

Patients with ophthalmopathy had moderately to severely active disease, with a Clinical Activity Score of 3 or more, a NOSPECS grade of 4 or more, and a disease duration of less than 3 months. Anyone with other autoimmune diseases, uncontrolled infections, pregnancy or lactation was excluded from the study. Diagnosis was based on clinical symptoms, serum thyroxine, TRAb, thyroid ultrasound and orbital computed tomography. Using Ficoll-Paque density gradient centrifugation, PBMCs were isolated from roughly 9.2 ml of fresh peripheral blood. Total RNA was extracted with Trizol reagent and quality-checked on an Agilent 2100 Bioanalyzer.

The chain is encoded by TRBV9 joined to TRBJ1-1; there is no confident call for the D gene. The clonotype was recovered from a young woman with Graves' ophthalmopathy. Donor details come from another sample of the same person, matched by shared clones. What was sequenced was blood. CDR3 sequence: CASSATPTTEAFF. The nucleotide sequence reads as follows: TGTGCCAGCAGCGCCACCCCAACCACTGAAGCTTTCTTT.